This TCR beta chain comes out of a study of T cells after yellow fever vaccination. Overall study context: It was SMART-Seq v4 Ultra Low Input that prepared the fractions with low cell numbers. Findings and limits, study-wide: From the bulk population, abundant clonotypes could contaminate and appear within FACS-sorted repertoires. Post-booster samples contained most primary-vaccination clones (approximately 96% CD4, approximately 88% CD8).

TCRdb processed the 5' RACE reads anew with MiXCR; each CDR3 protein has one entry. Of over 300,000 distinct CDR3 sequences listed, around 6.8% are singletons. V lost 4 bases to trimming and J lost 2 bases, with 21 bases between them. Germline lookup yields CDR1 SGDLS and CDR2 YYNGEE. This CDR3 is 17 amino acids long. A word on this clonotype: Its antigen is not identified.

The sample here was PBMCs, taken about 41 days after the first yellow fever vaccination. The TCR sequence derives from a man between 18 and 35 years old who received the YFV17D yellow fever vaccine. The J gene is TRBJ1-1, the V gene TRBV9; the D gene is possibly TRBD1 (5 bases). CDR3 region: CASSPPFSTASNTEAFF. The CDR3 DNA sequence: TGTGCCAGCAGCCCCCCCTTCTCGACAGCCAGCAACACTGAAGCTTTCTTT.